This TCR beta chain was recovered during a study of blood T cell repertoires in COVID-19. Study summary: Acute and convalescent COVID-19 samples came from the United States, Italy and Spain. Sources were T cells, B-cell-depleted T cells, or PBMCs; the material itself was cDNA or gDNA.

Germline lookup yields CDR1 SGHVS and CDR2 FQNEAQ. Trimming removed 5 bases at V and 4 bases at J, with 12 bases between. This CDR3 is built from 14 residues. Authors' data handling: Researchers report that nucleated cell counts were estimated from reference gene primer amplification. The method was immunoSEQ multiplex PCR; TCRdb's version includes in-frame clones alone and lacks a portion of them. V, J and clone size reflect that table, while D and trimming were determined from the DNA. Of around 160,000 clones listed, over 75% are singletons. The sequence was collected from a man aged 60 to 75 with active or convalescent COVID-19. The V gene is TRBV7-8, the J gene TRBJ1-5, with D hard to call. Specimen: peripheral blood. CDR3 sequence: CASSLIGGNQPQHF. The CDR3 nucleotides are TGTGCCAGCAGCCTAATAGGCGGGAATCAGCCCCAGCATTTT.